Shown below are 14 T cell receptor beta chains from a single sample sequenced in a study of control samples from healthy donors and cancer patients. Assay used: immunoSEQ multiplex PCR; TCRdb lists only in-frame clones, some missing. The data hold around 74,000 clones, with about 92% observed a single time. The specimen was blood. These receptors came from a woman aged 60 to 75 in good health.

The V call is TRBV12-3 or TRBV12-4, the J call TRBJ2-7; 7 bases agree with TRBD2. V was pared by 3 bases and J by 6 bases, with 2 bases of the junction left unmatched. The CDR3 is 12 residues long. CDR3 in amino acids: CASSLGGVEQYF. The CDR3 bases are TGTGCCAGCAGTTTGGGAGGGGTCGAGCAGTACTTC.

V gene TRBV29-1 combines with J gene TRBJ1-2; TRBD1 matches 7 bases. J was trimmed by 2 bases and V by 3 bases; bases with no gene match: 6. This CDR3 contains 14 residues. Germline loops: CDR1 SQVTM, CDR2 ANQGSEA. CDR3 region: CSVDKPGQNYGYTF. The CDR3 bases are TGCAGCGTTGATAAGCCGGGACAGAACTATGGCTACACCTTC.

Only a few counts were recorded for this clone. The genes are TRBV6-5 and TRBJ2-2, with D possibly matching TRBD1 (5 bases). The CDR3 is made up of 14 amino acids. CDR1 is MNHEY and CDR2 is SVGAGI in the germline V gene. V was trimmed by 5 bases and J by 0 bases, leaving 7 bases between them. DNA of the CDR3: TGTGCCAGCAGTCGACAGTCGAACACCGGGGAGCTGTTTTTT. Residues: CASSRQSNTGELFF.

The chain carries TRBV29-1 and TRBJ2-7; 7 nucleotides agree with TRBD2. This CDR3 has 13 residues. V gave up 6 bases and J gave up 3 bases; unmatched junction bases: 8. CDR1 and CDR2 from the germline V gene are SQVTM and ANQGSEA. CDR3 DNA sequence: TGCAGCGTCGACAGCCCGGGGGGCTACGAGCAGTACTTC. This gives the protein CSVDSPGGYEQYF.

This rearrangement joins TRBV6-6 to TRBJ1-1, with TRBD1 matching over 7 bases. The CDR3 runs to 13 residues. J gave up 5 bases and V 5 bases, and 5 bases lay outside the gene matches. CDR1 is MNHNY and CDR2 is SVGAGI in the germline V gene (reference sequence). CDR3 residues: CASSLQGLTEAFF. The CDR3 DNA is TGTGCCAGCAGTCTACAGGGGTTGACTGAAGCTTTCTTT.

This clone was counted once. This chain uses TRBV18 with TRBJ1-4, with D uncertain. Germline V gene data show CDR1 as KGHSH and CDR2 as LQKENI. This CDR3 has 15 amino acids. Deletions cut 2 bases from V and 8 bases from J, with 15 bases between. The CDR3 coding sequence is TGTGCCAGCTCACCAAGCGCGTACACGCGGGAAAAACTGTTTTTT. Protein sequence: CASSPSAYTREKLFF.

The J gene is TRBJ1-2, the V gene TRBV10-3, with D possibly TRBD1 on 6 matching bases. The CDR3 extends over 14 amino acids. V shed 6 bases and J shed 8 bases, with 19 bases lying between them. Germline values: CDR1 ENHRY, CDR2 SYGVKD. The CDR3 DNA follows: TGTGCCATCAGCGGGGACACCTCGACGGTGGGCTACACCTTC. Translating gives CAISGDTSTVGYTF.

The V call is TRBV28, the J call TRBJ1-1, with D uncertain. Deletions cut 6 bases from V and 5 bases from J, with 10 bases between. The CDR3 contains 12 residues. CDR1 is MDHEN and CDR2 is SYDVKM in the germline V gene. CDR3 region: CASRLAGTEAFF. Here the CDR3 DNA reads TGTGCCAGCAGATTGGCGGGGACTGAAGCTTTCTTT.

The chain carries TRBV5-1 and TRBJ2-7, with 14 bases fitting TRBD2. The germline CDR1 and CDR2 sequences are SGHRS and YFSETQ. This CDR3 region has 16 residues. After removal of 4 bases from V and 5 bases from J, the junction contained 8 bases not matched to a gene. The CDR3 bases are TGCGCCAGCAGCCTGGCGCCGGGACTAGCGGGAGACGAGCAGTACTTC. Its protein product is CASSLAPGLAGDEQYF.

This clone was observed once. The chain carries TRBV5-1 and TRBJ2-5, with D possibly TRBD1 on 5 matching bases. CDR1 and CDR2 from the germline V gene are SGHRS and YFSETQ. The V gene lost 4 bases and the J gene lost 3 bases, with 13 bases spanning the gap. The CDR3 runs to 14 residues. In DNA form, the CDR3 reads TGCGCCAGCAGCAGAACAGGATTCGAAGAGACCCAGTACTTC. It yields the protein CASSRTGFEETQYF.

The chain carries TRBV3-1 (or the pseudogene TRBV3-2) and TRBJ2-6, with D tentatively TRBD1 (5 bases). The CDR3 has 17 amino acids. CDR1 is LGHDT, CDR2 YNNKEL, per germline (reference sequence). V was trimmed by 4 bases and J by 0 bases, leaving 13 bases between them. The CDR3 spells CASSRQLASSGANVLTF. The CDR3, as DNA: TGTGCCAGCAGCCGACAGCTCGCGAGCTCTGGGGCCAACGTCCTGACTTTC.

This chain links TRBV18 with TRBJ1-5; a weak D match, TRBD1 (5 bases). V was pared by 0 bases and J by 2 bases, with 5 bases between. Germline assignment: CDR1 KGHSH and CDR2 LQKENI. This CDR3 contains 14 residues. CDR3 region: CASSPPGGNQPQHF. The CDR3 DNA reads as TGTGCCAGCTCACCACCGGGGGGCAATCAGCCCCAGCATTTT.

CDR3 sequence reads: CATSRDGGNEKLFF. The CDR3 coding sequence is TGTGCCACCAGCCGGGACGGAGGGAATGAAAAACTGTTTTTT. The chain uses TRBV15 and TRBJ1-4; D perhaps matches TRBD1 (5 bases). The CDR3 consists of 14 residues. Germline CDR1 reads LNHNV; CDR2 reads YYDKDF (reference sequence). V shed 5 bases and J shed 5 bases, with 12 bases lying between them.

Here the CDR3 reads CASSFGLAGGYGELFF. CDR3 in DNA: TGCGCCAGCAGCTTTGGACTAGCGGGAGGGTACGGGGAGCTGTTTTTT. The chain links TRBV5-1 to TRBJ2-2; 15 bases agree with TRBD2. CDR1 and CDR2 from the germline V gene are SGHRS and YFSETQ. V trimming: 2 bases; J trimming: 7 bases; junction bases outside the gene matches: 3. The CDR3 length is 16 residues.